Here is one TCR beta chain with its context. What it binds is not known. This CDR3 region has 13 residues. Trimming left V 6 bases short and J 7 bases short, with 12 bases between. Germline values: CDR1 LNHDA, CDR2 SQIVND (reference sequence). This sample was taken from a study of cytomegalovirus exposure and HLA in healthy donors. Study summary: The roughly 110 validation repertoires were produced on the same platform as the 670 or so repertoires of the first cohort. This was reported in a later analysis.

Libraries were prepared by immunoSEQ multiplex PCR; TCRdb keeps only in-frame clonotypes and omits some of them. Of about 250,000 clones listed, more than 75% were seen once; the top ten hold about 12%. Overall study results and limits: Cytomegalovirus-associated status was assigned to about 170 TCR beta chains. Specificity for CMV antigens was confirmed in vitro for a few of the CMV-associated chains. Subsequent analysis showed first-cohort TCR clusters tending to co-occur in around 110 validation repertoires.

The TCR sequence derives from a man aged 18 to 35 in good health and CMV-seropositive. The material sequenced was PBMCs. V gene TRBV19 combines with J gene TRBJ1-4, with D unresolved. The CDR3 DNA follows: TGTGCCAGTAGCCCACGGAGTCGTGAAAAACTGTTTTTT. Residues: CASSPRSREKLFF.